One sample yielded the 7 T cell receptor beta chains listed below, sequenced in a study of T-cell memory formation after mild COVID-19. TCRdb reprocessed the 5' RACE reads via MiXCR and lists one record per CDR3 protein. The table records about 430,000 distinct CDR3 sequences, about 24% of them present only once. The sequenced sample consisted of PBMCs or a T cell subset sorted from them (not recorded which). The receptors were sampled from an adult woman who had mild COVID-19 (a few samples of this study predate the infection). Cell type and time point are not known.

The V call is TRBV7-6, the J call TRBJ1-3; perhaps TRBD1 as D (5 bases). V gave up 5 bases and J gave up 4 bases, with 24 bases separating them. Germline lookup yields CDR1 SGHVS and CDR2 FNYEAQ. The CDR3 extends over 18 amino acids. For the CDR3, the DNA is TGTGCCAGCAGCCTCTATAGGAGGGCAGGGACCGAAGGAAACACCATATATTTT. Its translation is CASSLYRRAGTEGNTIYF.

The rearrangement joins TRBV3-1 to TRBJ2-3, with 15 bases that match TRBD2. Germline V CDR1 and CDR2: LGHDT, YNNKEL (reference sequence). The CDR3 is 15 residues long. The V segment lost 6 bases and the J segment 5 bases; nucleotides outside the gene matches: 3. The CDR3 here is CASRPGLAGGDTQYF. The CDR3 coding sequence is TGTGCCAGCAGACCGGGACTAGCGGGGGGAGATACGCAGTATTTT.

This CDR3 is CASSPLEGVEVYEQYF. The CDR3 DNA follows: TGTGCCAGCAGCCCCCTGGAGGGAGTAGAGGTCTACGAGCAGTACTTC. The chain links TRBV12-3 or TRBV12-4 to TRBJ2-7; D might be TRBD2 (6 bases). The V end was cut by 6 bases, the J end by 3 bases, with 21 bases between. The CDR3 totals 16 residues.

This clonotype was observed a handful of times. The J gene is TRBJ2-1, the V gene TRBV6-5; the match to TRBD2 covers 14 bases. The CDR3 spans 16 residues. Losses at the gene ends were 8 bases for V and 9 bases for J; bases not matched to a gene: 12. Per the germline V gene, CDR1 is MNHEY and CDR2 is SVGAGI. The DNA for the CDR3 is TGTGCCAGCCGGCGTGGCCCCGGACTAGCGGGGGGTGAGCAGTTCTTC. It specifies CASRRGPGLAGGEQFF.

The V gene is TRBV6-1, the J gene TRBJ2-3; D may be TRBD1 (5 bases). The CDR3 runs 15 residues. The germline CDR1 and CDR2 sequences are MNHNS and SASEGT. The V gene lost 4 bases and the J gene lost 2 bases, with 13 bases spanning the gap. The CDR3 DNA sequence: TGTGCCAGCAGTGTCCCCGTGACAGACACAGATACGCAGTATTTT. This codes for CASSVPVTDTDTQYF.

This clonotype was observed a handful of times. The rearrangement links TRBV27 to TRBJ2-7; maybe TRBD1 (6 bases). The CDR3 is made up of 14 amino acids. Trimming took off 8 bases at V and 3 bases at J, with 17 bases between the two ends. Germline CDR1 is MNHEY and CDR2 is SMNVEV (reference sequence). CDR3 DNA sequence: TGTGCCAGCGCTGATAGGACAGATAACTACGAGCAGTACTTC. It encodes CASADRTDNYEQYF.

The chain links TRBV6-2 or TRBV6-3 to TRBJ2-1; tentatively, D is TRBD2 (5 bases). V dropped 7 bases and J dropped 3 bases, with 7 bases sitting between them. This CDR3 has 12 residues. The V gene's germline CDR1 is MNHEY and CDR2 SVGEGT. The CDR3 here is CASKAGYNEQFF. CDR3 coding DNA: TGTGCCAGCAAGGCGGGCTACAATGAGCAGTTCTTC.